This record concerns one T cell receptor (beta chain) sequence. The data originate from a study of T cell changes during pregnancy in multiple sclerosis. The length of the CDR3 is 16 residues. Germline V gene lookup returns CDR1 SGHVS and CDR2 FQNEAQ. The V end lost 1 base, the J end lost 5 bases, and 17 bases lay between the germline ends. The method was immunoSEQ multiplex PCR; TCRdb's version includes in-frame clones alone and lacks a portion of them. Of about 53,000 clones listed, 80% to 95% are singletons. The chain has TRBV7-8 and TRBJ2-5; D is perhaps TRBD1 (6 bases). The sequencing here drew on CD4+ T cells from peripheral blood mononuclear cells, taken in the third trimester of pregnancy. The sequence was collected from a female donor with multiple sclerosis, enrolled in a pregnancy study. CDR3 DNA sequence: TGTGCCAGCAGCTTAGGTAGACAGGCCGGCTGGGAGACCCAGTACTTC. Encoded protein: CASSLGRQAGWETQYF.